These T cell receptor beta chains were read from a single sample in a study of blood T cell repertoires in COVID-19. Profiled with immunoSEQ multiplex PCR; TCRdb holds only in-frame clones, not every one. The table lists 210,000 or so clones, 85% of them singletons, with approximately 5% in the top ten. Sequenced: peripheral blood. The receptors shown here come from a man over 45 with COVID-19, enrolled during active disease. Both conserved end residues are part of each CDR3. Each record gives: J gene, D gene, V gene, CDR3 length, clone size, CDR3 protein, CDR3 DNA. The D gene is left open where the match is weak. The size field is filled for only some rows; it gives once, few, many or a size class.

TRBJ2-5 NA TRBV9 15 NA CASSPTSTVSGTQYF TGTGCCAGCAGCCCCACCTCCACGGTTTCCGGGACCCAGTACTTC
TRBJ1-2 TRBD1 TRBV2 14 NA CASRGQTHNYGYTF TGTGCCAGCAGGGGACAGACACATAACTATGGCTACACCTTC
TRBJ1-2 TRBD1 TRBV29-1 14 NA CSVSPGQGARGYTF TGCAGCGTATCCCCCGGACAGGGGGCAAGAGGCTACACCTTC
TRBJ2-1 NA TRBV5-1 16 NA CASSLTSGSSYNEQFF TGCGCCAGCAGCCTTACTTCGGGATCGTCCTACAATGAGCAGTTCTTC
TRBJ1-1 NA TRBV25-1 12 once CASSRGGSEAFF TGTGCCAGCAGCCGGGGGGGCTCTGAAGCTTTCTTT
TRBJ2-7 NA TRBV4-1 17 NA CASSQEWAGLFSYEQYF TGCGCCAGCAGCCAAGAGTGGGCAGGACTCTTCTCCTACGAGCAGTACTTC
TRBJ2-3 TRBD2 TRBV9 16 NA CASSLRSGGYTDTQYF TGTGCCAGCAGCCTACGTAGCGGGGGGTACACAGATACGCAGTATTTT
TRBJ1-3 NA TRBV2 16 many CASSDQRVVSGNTIYF TGTGCCAGCAGTGATCAGAGGGTGGTCTCTGGAAACACCATATATTTT
TRBJ1-5 NA TRBV30 17 NA CAWSAEPGKYSNQPQHF TGTGCCTGGAGCGCGGAGCCGGGGAAGTATAGCAATCAGCCCCAGCATTTT
TRBJ2-7 NA TRBV5-1 14 NA CASSARTDSYEQYF TGCGCCAGCAGCGCACGGACAGATTCTTACGAGCAGTACTTC
TRBJ1-1 NA TRBV10-3 13 NA CAISSPGNTEAFF TGTGCCATCAGTTCGCCCGGGAACACTGAAGCTTTCTTT
TRBJ1-5 NA TRBV2 13 NA CASSVAVNQPQHF TGTGCCAGCAGTGTTGCGGTCAATCAGCCCCAGCATTTT
TRBJ2-5 NA TRBV3-1/TRBV3-2 13 once CASSHGMVETQYF TGTGCCAGCAGCCACGGGATGGTGGAGACCCAGTACTTC
TRBJ1-4 TRBD1 TRBV15 16 NA CATSRDPGRGPEKLFF TGTGCCACCAGCAGAGATCCCGGCAGGGGGCCTGAAAAACTGTTTTTT
TRBJ2-1 TRBD1 TRBV24-1 14 NA CATSDGTGHNEQFF TGTGCCACCAGTGACGGGACAGGGCACAATGAGCAGTTCTTC
TRBJ1-2 NA TRBV20-1 11 NA CSARDQIRGTF TGCAGTGCTAGAGATCAGATAAGGGGTACCTTC
TRBJ1-5 NA TRBV6-1 13 NA CASSELLGQPQHF TGTGCCAGCAGTGAGCTACTCGGGCAGCCCCAGCATTTT
TRBJ2-5 NA TRBV19 13 NA CASSMTSSETQYF TGTGCCAGTAGTATGACTAGTTCAGAGACCCAGTACTTC
TRBJ1-5 TRBD1 TRBV6-1 16 NA CASSESTRQGEQPQHF TGTGCCAGCAGTGAATCTACGCGACAGGGAGAGCAGCCCCAGCATTTT
TRBJ2-7 TRBD2 TRBV28 14 NA CASSLWGGTYEQYF TGTGCCAGCAGTTTATGGGGGGGGACCTACGAGCAGTACTTC
TRBJ2-7 TRBD2 TRBV7-6 16 NA CASSLARLAGAGEQYF TGTGCCAGCAGCTTAGCGAGATTAGCGGGGGCGGGGGAGCAGTACTTC
TRBJ1-5 TRBD1 TRBV28 15 NA CASRIGTGDNQPQHF TGTGCCAGCAGAATCGGGACAGGGGATAATCAGCCCCAGCATTTT
TRBJ2-1 TRBD2 TRBV7-9 14 NA CASSPTGLAGAQFF TGTGCCAGCAGCCCAACGGGACTAGCGGGGGCGCAGTTCTTC
TRBJ2-3 TRBD1 TRBV9 14 few CASSVTGGPDTQYF TGTGCCAGCAGCGTAACAGGGGGCCCAGATACGCAGTATTTT
TRBJ1-1 NA TRBV2 12 once CASNTGPTEAFF TGTGCCAGCAATACTGGGCCCACTGAAGCTTTCTTT
TRBJ1-5 NA TRBV11-2 14 once CASSRMGQNQPQHF TGTGCCAGCAGTCGAATGGGCCAAAATCAGCCCCAGCATTTT
TRBJ1-5 NA TRBV3-1/TRBV3-2 18 NA CASSQNPGGGLSNQPQHF TGTGCCAGCAGCCAGAACCCGGGGGGAGGATTGAGCAATCAGCCCCAGCATTTT
TRBJ2-7 NA TRBV6-5 15 once CASRIAGTSSAEQYF TGTGCCAGCAGGATCGCCGGGACTTCCTCGGCCGAGCAGTACTTC
TRBJ1-2 NA TRBV12-3/TRBV12-4 13 NA CTSSRGLSYGYTF TGTACCAGCAGCCGGGGATTATCCTATGGCTACACCTTC
TRBJ1-6 TRBD1 TRBV7-6 15 NA CASSLALGQGSPLHF TGTGCCAGCAGCTTAGCGCTGGGACAGGGGTCACCCCTCCACTTT
TRBJ1-5 NA TRBV2 14 NA CASSERFSNQPQHF TGTGCCAGCAGTGAGAGATTTAGCAATCAGCCCCAGCATTTT
TRBJ2-1 TRBD2 TRBV3-1/TRBV3-2 15 NA CASSHRGGTYNEQFF TGTGCCAGCAGCCACCGGGGGGGAACCTACAATGAGCAGTTCTTC
TRBJ1-5 TRBD1 TRBV19 14 NA CASSRSPGGQPQHF TGTGCCAGTAGTCGCTCCCCAGGGGGGCAGCCCCAGCATTTT
TRBJ2-7 TRBD1 TRBV12-3/TRBV12-4 13 NA CASSLAVTGGQYF TGTGCCAGCAGTTTAGCGGTGACAGGGGGGCAGTACTTC
TRBJ1-4 NA TRBV6-1 14 NA CASSEYSHNEKLFF TGTGCCAGCAGTGAATACAGCCATAATGAAAAACTGTTTTTT
TRBJ2-2 NA TRBV29-1 16 NA CSVEDRAGANTGELFF TGCAGCGTTGAAGATCGGGCAGGGGCGAACACCGGGGAGCTGTTTTTT
TRBJ1-6 NA TRBV9 16 few CASSPQTELANSPLHF TGTGCCAGCAGCCCCCAGACAGAGTTGGCTAATTCACCCCTCCACTTT
TRBJ2-5 NA TRBV5-1 14 NA CASSSGQLQETQYF TGCGCCAGCAGCTCCGGACAGCTCCAAGAGACCCAGTACTTC
TRBJ1-5 TRBD1 TRBV7-8 16 NA CASSLAGGGGNQPQHF TGTGCCAGCAGCTTAGCCGGAGGGGGCGGCAATCAGCCCCAGCATTTT
TRBJ1-1 NA TRBV12-5 14 NA CASGSRTENTEAFF TGTGCTAGTGGTTCCAGGACAGAGAACACTGAAGCTTTCTTT
TRBJ1-5 TRBD1 TRBV20-1 13 once CSASEAGGQPQHF TGCAGTGCTAGTGAGGCAGGGGGCCAGCCCCAGCATTTT
TRBJ2-1 TRBD2 TRBV4-2 16 NA CASSQVSSGGYNEQFF TGTGCCAGCAGCCAAGTCAGTAGCGGGGGTTACAATGAGCAGTTCTTC
TRBJ2-2 TRBD2 TRBV14 15 NA CASSQGTTNTGELFF TGTGCCAGCAGCCAGGGGACTACGAACACCGGGGAGCTGTTTTTT
TRBJ2-7 TRBD1 TRBV10-3 13 once CAISPGQGYEQYF TGTGCCATCAGTCCGGGACAGGGCTACGAGCAGTACTTC
TRBJ2-5 TRBD1 TRBV5-1 14 NA CASSWADRGETQYF TGCGCCAGCAGCTGGGCGGACAGGGGTGAGACCCAGTACTTC
TRBJ1-1 NA TRBV18 14 NA CASSPGHMNTEAFF TGTGCCAGCTCACCAGGACACATGAACACTGAAGCTTTCTTT
TRBJ2-5 TRBD2 TRBV6-5 15 NA CASSYGASGEETQYF TGTGCCAGCAGTTACGGGGCTAGCGGGGAAGAGACCCAGTACTTC
TRBJ1-6 NA TRBV9 13 once CASSGGLNSPLHF TGTGCCAGCAGCGGAGGGCTAAATTCACCCCTCCACTTT
TRBJ1-2 NA TRBV3-1/TRBV3-2 17 NA CASSPQLLRHGYYGYTF TGTGCCAGCAGCCCCCAACTGCTGAGACACGGCTACTATGGCTACACCTTC
TRBJ2-7 TRBD1 TRBV19 14 NA CASRDDRASYEQYF TGTGCCAGTAGGGACGACAGGGCCTCCTACGAGCAGTACTTC
TRBJ2-4 NA TRBV5-4 15 NA CASSSGVIGKNIQYF TGTGCCAGCAGTTCCGGAGTGATCGGCAAAAACATTCAGTACTTC
TRBJ1-1 NA TRBV11-2 13 NA CASSLNSNTEAFF TGTGCCAGCAGCTTAAACAGCAACACTGAAGCTTTCTTT
TRBJ2-7 TRBD2 TRBV3-1/TRBV3-2 19 NA CASSQVGTSGGRSSYEQYF TGTGCCAGCAGCCAAGTAGGGACTAGCGGGGGGAGGAGCTCCTACGAGCAGTACTTC
TRBJ2-7 NA TRBV30 14 NA CAWSVPYNSYEQYF TGTGCCTGGAGTGTACCATACAACTCCTACGAGCAGTACTTC